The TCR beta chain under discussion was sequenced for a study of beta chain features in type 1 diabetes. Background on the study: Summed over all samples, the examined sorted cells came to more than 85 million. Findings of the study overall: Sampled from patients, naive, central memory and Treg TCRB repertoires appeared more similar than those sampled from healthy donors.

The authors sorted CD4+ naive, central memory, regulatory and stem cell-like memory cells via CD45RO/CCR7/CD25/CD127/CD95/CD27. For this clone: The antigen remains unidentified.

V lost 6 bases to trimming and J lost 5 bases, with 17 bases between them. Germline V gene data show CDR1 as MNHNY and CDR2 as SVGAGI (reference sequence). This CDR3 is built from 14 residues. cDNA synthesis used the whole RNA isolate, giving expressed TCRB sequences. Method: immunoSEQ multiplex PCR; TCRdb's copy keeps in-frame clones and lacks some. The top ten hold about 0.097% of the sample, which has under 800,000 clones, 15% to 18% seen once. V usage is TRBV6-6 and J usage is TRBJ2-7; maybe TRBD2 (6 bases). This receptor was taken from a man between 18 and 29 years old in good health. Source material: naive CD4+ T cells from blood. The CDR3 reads CASRERTGADEQYF. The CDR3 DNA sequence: TGTGCCAGCAGGGAAAGAACGGGAGCAGACGAGCAGTACTTC.